A single T cell receptor (beta chain) is shown here with its context. These data belong to a study of T cell responses to AZD1222 COVID-19 vaccine. Looked up from germline, CDR1 is SGHKS and CDR2 is YYEKEE (reference sequence). With 4 bases removed from V and 4 bases from J, the gap between germline ends came to 12 bases. The CDR3 totals 13 residues. Libraries were prepared by immunoSEQ multiplex PCR; TCRdb keeps only in-frame clonotypes and omits some of them. In the table there are roughly 100,000 clones, about nine tenths of which are singletons. This TCR was sampled from an adult in good health. Sequencing used peripheral blood, obtained on day 0 of AZD1222 vaccination. This sequence joins TRBV5-5 and TRBJ2-7, with D perhaps TRBD2 (6 bases). This CDR3 is CASSPPGGYEQYF. CDR3 nucleotides: TGTGCCAGCAGCCCACCCGGAGGGTACGAGCAGTACTTC.